Listed here are 32 T cell receptor beta chains from one sample, sequenced in a study of blood T cell repertoires in COVID-19 (dated by TCRdb to about 2020). Library construction relied on the immunoSEQ multiplex PCR assay. TCRdb re-hosts the immuneACCESS table, in-frame sequences only. Its copies lack some clones; in the studies checked, an unresolved V gene accounts for under half of them, and the cause for the rest is not known. The sample yields 60,000 or so clones; approximately 90% were counted once. Less than 2% of the sample belongs to the ten largest clones. The sample was peripheral blood. The receptor source for this set is a human donor in a cohort sampled during active COVID-19.

The rearrangement joins TRBV6-5 to TRBJ2-5, with D possibly being TRBD1 (6 bases). Trimming stripped 7 bases from V and 5 bases from J, with 17 bases between. CDR1 and CDR2 from the germline V gene are MNHEY and SVGAGI. The CDR3 loop spans 14 amino acids. CDR3 region: CASTGRWTAETQYF. The CDR3 region has the DNA TGTGCCAGCACCGGAAGGTGGACAGCCGAGACCCAGTACTTC.

The chain links TRBV28 to TRBJ2-4; 8 bases match TRBD1. The V gene end was trimmed by 5 bases and the J gene end by 2 bases; junction bases not matched to a gene: 14. The CDR3 length is 18 residues. Germline V gene sequence: CDR1 MDHEN, CDR2 SYDVKM. CDR3 loop: CASSLIFGTGGTKNIQYF. CDR3 DNA: TGTGCCAGCAGTCTCATCTTCGGGACAGGCGGAACCAAAAACATTCAGTACTTC.

V gene TRBV4-1 combines with J gene TRBJ1-6; 9 bases line up with TRBD1. This CDR3 region has 15 residues. After removal of 8 bases from V and 10 bases from J, the junction contained 12 bases not matched to a gene. CDR1 MGHRA and CDR2 YSYEKL come from the germline V gene. The CDR3 reads CASGTPGQGLSPLHF. The DNA of the CDR3 is TGCGCCAGCGGTACGCCGGGACAGGGATTATCACCCCTCCACTTT.

This chain joins TRBV19 and TRBJ1-5; 10 bases are a match to TRBD1. Germline CDR1 reads LNHDA; CDR2 reads SQIVND (reference sequence). After removal of 7 bases from V and 2 bases from J, the junction contained 5 bases not matched to a gene. The CDR3 contains 15 residues. CDR3 protein: CASISGTGGNQPQHF. The CDR3 DNA reads TGTGCCAGTATTTCCGGGACAGGGGGCAATCAGCCCCAGCATTTT.

The chain is built from TRBV5-1 and TRBJ2-1; 10 bases fit TRBD2. This CDR3 spans 18 amino acids. V lost 4 bases, J lost 4 bases, and 14 bases stayed unmatched. Looked up from germline, CDR1 is SGHRS and CDR2 is YFSETQ. CDR3 coding DNA: TGCGCCAGCAGCCCTTACCCTAGCGGGAGTGGGCCGTACAATGAGCAGTTCTTC. It yields the protein CASSPYPSGSGPYNEQFF.

The gene calls are TRBV5-3 and TRBJ2-1, with D possibly TRBD2 on 5 matching bases. TRBV5-3 belongs to the ORF category, with a function that is uncertain. The length of the CDR3 is 14 residues. V was clipped by 0 bases and J by 5 bases, with 9 bases between them. DNA for the CDR3: TGTGCCAGAAGCTTGGAGCGGAAAGACAATGAGCAGTTCTTC. Protein product: CARSLERKDNEQFF.

V usage is TRBV4-3 and J usage is TRBJ1-1, with D perhaps TRBD1 (6 bases). Trimming pared 0 bases from V and 0 bases from J, leaving 11 bases between. The CDR3 runs to 16 residues. Germline V gives CDR1 LGHNA, CDR2 YSLEER. This CDR3 is CASSQEPGQMNTEAFF. In DNA form, the CDR3 reads TGCGCCAGCAGCCAAGAACCGGGACAAATGAACACTGAAGCTTTCTTT.

This chain uses TRBV6-5 with TRBJ2-7; 7 nucleotides line up with TRBD1. The J segment lost 6 bases and the V segment lost 6 bases, leaving 5 bases of the junction unmatched. From germline, CDR1 is MNHEY and CDR2 SVGAGI. CDR3 size: 12 residues. The CDR3 DNA reads as TGTGCCAGCAGAGACAGGGTTGGCGAGCAGTACTTC. Encoded protein: CASRDRVGEQYF.

The chain employs TRBV12-3 or TRBV12-4 and TRBJ2-7, with 7 positions matching TRBD1. V was pared by 7 bases and J by 6 bases, with 3 bases of the junction left unmatched. The CDR3 extends over 11 amino acids. This chain's CDR3 is CASTRDSEQYF. The CDR3 coding sequence is TGTGCCAGCACCAGGGACAGCGAGCAGTACTTC.

The V call is TRBV19, the J call TRBJ1-4, with a possible D match to TRBD1 (5 bases). V lost 5 bases and J lost 7, with 14 bases in between. The CDR3 extends over 14 amino acids. CDR1 is LNHDA and CDR2 is SQIVND in the germline V gene (reference sequence). CDR3 nucleotide sequence: TGTGCCAGTAGTCCCGACAGTTTTCTTGAAAAACTGTTTTTT. It encodes CASSPDSFLEKLFF.

The CDR3 is CSVLRSTGNTEAFF. CDR3 DNA: TGCAGCGTCCTACGGAGTACAGGGAACACTGAAGCTTTCTTT. J is TRBJ1-1 and V is TRBV29-1; weak D call: TRBD1 (5 bases). This CDR3 has 14 amino acids. Germline lookup yields CDR1 SQVTM and CDR2 ANQGSEA. V was shortened by 6 bases and J by 1 base, with 15 bases between the two germline ends.

The chain links TRBV15 to TRBJ2-6; TRBD2 might be the D (5 bases). This CDR3 is built from 16 residues. In germline, CDR1 is LNHNV, CDR2 YYDKDF (reference sequence). The germline V and J ends were trimmed by 0 bases and 2 bases, with 8 bases remaining between them. The CDR3 sequence: CATSRDVRAGANVLTF. The CDR3 region has the DNA TGTGCCACCAGCAGAGATGTGAGGGCTGGGGCCAACGTCCTGACTTTC. Filled out from reference TRBV15 and TRBJ2-6, the complete variable domain reads DAMVIQNPRYQVTQFGKPVTLSCSQTLNHNVMYWYQQKSSQAPKLLFHYYDKDFNNEADTPDNFQSRRPNTSFCFLDIRSPGLGDTAMYLCATSRDVRAGANVLTFGAGSRLTVL.

The V and J genes are TRBV7-9 and TRBJ2-7, with a tentative D call TRBD2 (5 bases). CDR3 length: 14 amino acids. The germline V gene encodes CDR1 SEHNR and CDR2 FQNEAQ (reference sequence). V was shortened by 1 base and J by 3 bases, with 10 bases between the two germline ends. CDR3 sequence reads: CASSLGGFIYEQYF. The CDR3 nucleotides read TGTGCCAGCAGCTTAGGAGGGTTTATCTACGAGCAGTACTTC. The variable domain in full, completed from reference TRBV7-9 and TRBJ2-7, reads DTGVSQNPRHKITKRGQNVTFRCDPISEHNRLYWYRQTLGQGPEFLTYFQNEAQLEKSRLLSDRFSAERPKGSFSTLEIQRTEQGDSAMYLCASSLGGFIYEQYFGPGTRLTVT.

V usage is TRBV12-3 or TRBV12-4 and J usage is TRBJ1-2; D possibly corresponds to TRBD1 (5 bases). This CDR3 has 12 residues. V was cut by 7 bases and J by 3 bases, with 9 bases left in between. Here the CDR3 reads CASTGTYYGYTF. Here the CDR3 DNA reads TGTGCCAGCACCGGGACTTACTATGGCTACACCTTC.

The chain couples TRBV3-1 (or the pseudogene TRBV3-2) to TRBJ1-1; tentatively, D is TRBD1 (5 bases). The CDR3 runs 13 residues. V was trimmed by 2 bases and J by 6 bases, leaving 10 bases between them. Germline-derived CDR1 and CDR2 are LGHDT and YNNKEL (reference sequence). The CDR3 DNA reads as TGTGCCAGCAGCCAATTTAGGGGCTCTGAAGCTTTCTTT. The encoded protein is CASSQFRGSEAFF.

V usage is TRBV2 and J usage is TRBJ2-6, with D possibly being TRBD2 (5 bases). The germline CDR1 and CDR2 sequences are SNHLY and FYNNEI. V lost 1 base and J lost 4, with 11 bases in between. The CDR3 has 16 amino acids. The chain's CDR3 is CASSEEREAGANVLTF. The DNA of the CDR3 is TGTGCCAGCAGTGAAGAGAGGGAAGCCGGGGCCAACGTCCTGACTTTC. The full variable domain, completed using reference TRBV2 and TRBJ2-6, is EPEVTQTPSHQVTQMGQEVILRCVPISNHLYFYWYRQILGQKVEFLVSFYNNEISEKSEIFDDQFSVERPDGSNFTLKIRSTKLEDSAMYFCASSEEREAGANVLTFGAGSRLTVL.

V usage is TRBV29-1 and J usage is TRBJ2-5; the match to TRBD2 covers 7 bases. Germline CDR1 and CDR2: SQVTM and ANQGSEA. V was pared by 7 bases and J by 3 bases, with 11 bases of the junction left unmatched. This CDR3 is 14 amino acids long. For the CDR3, the DNA is TGCAGCGCCCATCCGGGGGGTCAGAAAGAGACCCAGTACTTC. Protein product: CSAHPGGQKETQYF.

The V call is TRBV3-1 (or the pseudogene TRBV3-2), the J call TRBJ1-6, with TRBD1 matching over 9 bases. Trimming at V came to 2 bases and at J to 7 bases, leaving 9 bases not matched to a gene. The germline V gene has CDR1 LGHDT and CDR2 YNNKEL (reference sequence). The CDR3 has 17 amino acids. The CDR3 sequence is CASSQTPGGQGNSPLHF. In DNA, the CDR3 is TGTGCCAGCAGCCAAACGCCCGGGGGACAGGGAAATTCACCCCTCCACTTT.

The sample holds a few counts of this clone. The genes are TRBV7-3 and TRBJ2-4; possibly TRBD2 for D (5 bases). Deletions cut 5 bases from V and 7 bases from J, with 12 bases between. CDR1 SGHTA and CDR2 FQGTGA come from the germline V gene. The CDR3 sequence is 13 residues long. As DNA, the CDR3 is TGTGCCAGCAGCCCCCCGGGATGGAACATTCAGTACTTC. Its translation: CASSPPGWNIQYF.

The table lists this clone with a count of one. The V and J genes are TRBV6-5 and TRBJ2-7; 8 nucleotides agree with TRBD2. CDR1 is MNHEY and CDR2 is SVGAGI in the germline V gene. The CDR3 has 15 residues. V shed 5 bases, J shed 0 bases, and the junction held 6 bases outside the gene matches. The CDR3: CASSPAGLVSYEQYF. In DNA, the CDR3 is TGTGCCAGCAGTCCGGCGGGACTAGTCTCCTACGAGCAGTACTTC.

The chain combines TRBV4-1 with TRBJ2-7; 12 bases line up with TRBD2. V dropped 1 base and J dropped 9; count of bases not matched to a gene: 10. CDR3 length equals 16 residues. CDR1 is MGHRA, CDR2 YSYEKL, per germline. CDR3 sequence reads: CASSQASGTSGLGQYF. The DNA for the CDR3 is TGCGCCAGCAGCCAAGCGAGCGGGACTAGCGGGCTGGGGCAGTACTTC.

The V gene is TRBV11-2, the J gene TRBJ2-7, with 12 bases lining up with TRBD1. In germline, CDR1 is SGHAT, CDR2 FQNNGV. V lost 2 bases, J lost 4 bases, and 9 bases stayed unmatched. This CDR3 is built from 17 residues. This chain's CDR3 is CASSLRAPGQGAYEQYF. The CDR3, as DNA: TGTGCCAGCAGCTTACGAGCCCCGGGACAGGGGGCATACGAGCAGTACTTC.

The chain joins TRBV6-5 to TRBJ2-1; the D gene is possibly TRBD2 (6 bases). The CDR3 contains 14 residues. Trimming took off 0 bases at V and 8 bases at J, with 11 bases between the two ends. Germline-derived CDR1 and CDR2 are MNHEY and SVGAGI. The CDR3 here is CASSYSGGGDEQFF. CDR3 bases: TGTGCCAGCAGTTACTCGGGGGGTGGGGATGAGCAGTTCTTC.

The chain recombines TRBV4-2 with TRBJ2-7, with TRBD2 matching over 8 bases. Germline V gives CDR1 LGHNA, CDR2 YNFKEQ. J was trimmed by 3 bases and V by 0 bases; bases with no gene match: 7. There are 16 residues in the CDR3. CDR3 amino acids: CASSQDNPGGSYEQYF. The CDR3 DNA is TGTGCCAGCAGCCAAGATAATCCGGGGGGGAGCTACGAGCAGTACTTC.

This rearrangement joins TRBV11-3 to TRBJ2-7, with 8 bases matching TRBD2. V dropped 3 bases and J dropped 6; count of bases not matched to a gene: 10. CDR1 and CDR2 (germline): SGHNT, YENEEA. The CDR3 length is 15 residues. The CDR3 coding sequence is TGTGCCAGCAGCTTTACTAGCGGAGCCTTGGGCGAGCAGTACTTC. Its protein is CASSFTSGALGEQYF.

The chain is built from TRBV5-6 and TRBJ2-5; 10 positions agree with TRBD2. The ends lost 7 bases at V and 3 bases at J; junction bases unmatched: 12. This CDR3 spans 16 amino acids. The V gene's germline CDR1 is SGHDT and CDR2 YYEEEE. The CDR3 nucleotides are TGTGCCAGCCTCAGGCTAGCGGGAGTTGGGAAAGAGACCCAGTACTTC. It encodes CASLRLAGVGKETQYF.

The sample holds one count of this clone. DNA for the CDR3: TGTGCCAGCAGGGTATCAGGCAGTTTCGAAAAACTGTTTTTT. Amino acids: CASRVSGSFEKLFF. The rearrangement links TRBV25-1 to TRBJ1-4, with no clear D. The CDR3 runs to 14 residues. The V gene lost 6 bases and the J gene lost 8 bases, with 16 bases spanning the gap. Germline V lookup: CDR1 MGHDK, CDR2 SYGVNS.

This clone was recorded once. The chain carries TRBV18 and TRBJ2-2, with D possibly being TRBD1 (5 bases). There are 15 residues in the CDR3. V lost 3 bases and J lost 6, with 14 bases in between. Germline V gene lookup returns CDR1 KGHSH and CDR2 LQKENI. CDR3: CASSPGQGVAGELFF. CDR3 bases: TGTGCCAGCTCACCCGGGCAGGGTGTCGCCGGGGAGCTGTTTTTT.

This CDR3 reads CASSQDGAPGEETQYF. The CDR3 coding sequence is TGCGCCAGCAGCCAAGATGGAGCGCCAGGGGAAGAGACCCAGTACTTC. The chain couples TRBV4-1 to TRBJ2-5; possible D gene TRBD1, 6 bases. The germline V gene encodes CDR1 MGHRA and CDR2 YSYEKL. There are 16 residues in the CDR3. The ends were cut back, 0 bases at V and 3 bases at J, with 14 bases in the middle.

This clone occurred a few times. This chain uses TRBV15 with TRBJ1-2; the D gene is possibly TRBD1 (6 bases). V was shortened by 5 bases and J by 6 bases, with 13 bases between the two germline ends. This CDR3 region has 13 residues. Looked up from germline, CDR1 is LNHNV and CDR2 is YYDKDF (reference sequence). CDR3 protein: CATSQTPGDGYTF. The CDR3, as DNA: TGTGCCACCAGCCAGACCCCAGGGGATGGCTACACCTTC.

The chain has TRBV28 and TRBJ2-2; TRBD2 matches 7 bases. After removal of 5 bases from V and 6 bases from J, the junction contained 12 bases not matched to a gene. This CDR3 has 16 amino acids. In germline, CDR1 is MDHEN, CDR2 SYDVKM. CDR3 loop: CASSRGGSPNSGELFF. In nucleotides, the CDR3 is TGTGCCAGCAGTAGGGGAGGGTCGCCTAATTCCGGGGAGCTGTTTTTT.

The rearrangement uses TRBV6-4 and TRBJ2-3; tentatively, D is TRBD1 (5 bases). Germline CDR1 and CDR2: MRHNA and SNTAGT. Trimming cost V 2 bases and J 5 bases, with 8 bases left between them. The CDR3 contains 13 residues. The CDR3 DNA sequence: TGTGCCAGCAGTGACAGCCAGGGAGATACGCAGTATTTT. Translating it yields CASSDSQGDTQYF.